A single sample is the source of the 23 T cell receptor beta chains below, sequenced in a study of blood T cell repertoires in COVID-19. Produced via immunoSEQ multiplex PCR; TCRdb's table is partial and in-frame only. The data contain 150,000 to 200,000 clones, approximately 88% of them singletons. Input material: PBMCs or T cells enriched from blood (not recorded which). These receptor sequences come from a man aged 65-85 years who had been exposed to COVID-19.

This clone was found once. This chain uses TRBV14 with TRBJ2-5; 7 bases are shared with TRBD2. This CDR3 region has 14 residues. V gave up 4 bases and J gave up 3 bases; unmatched junction bases: 5. The germline gives CDR1 SGHDN, CDR2 FVKESK. DNA of the CDR3: TGTGCCAGCAGCCCCCTCCTAGCGGAAGAGACCCAGTACTTC. Amino acids: CASSPLLAEETQYF.

This clone came up a few times. V gene TRBV5-4 combines with J gene TRBJ2-2, with TRBD2 matching over 8 bases. This CDR3 contains 15 residues. Germline CDR1 reads SGHNT; CDR2 reads YYREEE (reference sequence). V lost 2 bases and J lost 4; bases outside the gene matches: 4. CDR3: CASSLRLAGTGELFF. The CDR3 DNA reads as TGTGCCAGCAGCTTAAGGCTAGCGGGCACCGGGGAGCTGTTTTTT.

V usage is TRBV5-1 and J usage is TRBJ2-2; tentative D call: TRBD2 (6 bases). Trimming removed 2 bases at V and 4 bases at J, with 9 bases between. The length of the CDR3 is 14 residues. Germline V gives CDR1 SGHRS, CDR2 YFSETQ. The CDR3 coding sequence is TGCGCCAGCAGCTTAATCGGGGGCACCGGGGAGCTGTTTTTT. This codes for CASSLIGGTGELFF.

This chain joins TRBV6-6 and TRBJ1-1; 9 nucleotides align to TRBD1. The V gene end was trimmed by 0 bases and the J gene end by 3 bases; junction bases not matched to a gene: 5. Looked up from germline, CDR1 is MNHNY and CDR2 is SVGAGI (reference sequence). CDR3 length: 16 residues. The CDR3 loop reads CASSYSDGQGYTEAFF. DNA of the CDR3: TGTGCCAGCAGTTACTCGGACGGACAGGGGTACACTGAAGCTTTCTTT.

V and J are TRBV7-2 and TRBJ2-7; TRBD2 is a possible D gene (5 bases). CDR3 size: 14 residues. V dropped 1 base and J dropped 6 bases, with 13 bases sitting between them. The germline gives CDR1 SGHTA, CDR2 FQGNSA. The CDR3 DNA sequence: TGTGCCAGCAGCTTAGAGCGGACCGTCTCCGAGCAGTACTTC. Its protein is CASSLERTVSEQYF.

V and J are TRBV7-2 and TRBJ1-1, with 9 bases lining up with TRBD1. Germline V gene sequence: CDR1 SGHTA, CDR2 FQGNSA. The CDR3 extends over 14 amino acids. J lost 8 bases, V lost 5 bases, and 9 bases had no gene match. CDR3 bases: TGTGCCAGCAGCCCTGGGACGACAGGGGGAGAAGCTTTCTTT. The encoded protein is CASSPGTTGGEAFF.

The chain employs TRBV19 and TRBJ2-3; the D is unclear. The CDR3 runs to 16 residues. Germline CDR1 and CDR2: LNHDA and SQIVND (reference sequence). The V end lost 7 bases, the J end lost 2 bases, and 19 bases lay between the germline ends. The CDR3 sequence is CASTPSASQITDTQYF. CDR3 DNA sequence: TGTGCCAGTACCCCCAGCGCCTCCCAGATCACAGATACGCAGTATTTT.

The chain employs TRBV19 and TRBJ2-3, with a tentative D call TRBD1 (6 bases). The CDR3 has 14 residues. Germline CDR1 is LNHDA and CDR2 is SQIVND (reference sequence). V was pared by 5 bases and J by 2 bases, with 11 bases between. As DNA, the CDR3 is TGTGCCAGTAGTTTGGACAGAATCACAGATACGCAGTATTTT. Amino acid sequence: CASSLDRITDTQYF.

The V and J genes are TRBV2 and TRBJ2-7; possibly TRBD2 for D (6 bases). The CDR3 totals 15 residues. The V end was cut by 4 bases, the J end by 6 bases, with 19 bases between. CDR1 is SNHLY, CDR2 FYNNEI, per germline. The CDR3 sequence is CASSAEGRQVTEQYF. The CDR3 DNA reads TGTGCCAGCAGTGCTGAAGGGAGGCAGGTGACCGAGCAGTACTTC.

The V and J genes are TRBV28 and TRBJ1-2; a possible D gene is TRBD1 (5 bases). CDR3 length: 16 residues. V gave up 8 bases and J gave up 0 bases, with 19 bases separating them. The germline gives CDR1 MDHEN, CDR2 SYDVKM. The CDR3 here is CASGAGLGATNYGYTF. CDR3 in DNA: TGTGCCAGCGGGGCGGGGCTTGGAGCCACTAACTATGGCTACACCTTC.

This clone came up a few times. The V call is TRBV7-2, the J call TRBJ2-5; D not resolved. The CDR3 is 16 residues long. With 2 bases removed from V and 1 base from J, the gap between germline ends came to 14 bases. Per the germline V gene, CDR1 is SGHTA and CDR2 is FQGNSA. The DNA of the CDR3 is TGTGCCAGCAGCTTACAACCCGCGAGGATCCAAGAGACCCAGTACTTC. Its translation is CASSLQPARIQETQYF. Complete variable domain (other parts from reference TRBV7-2 and TRBJ2-5): GAGVSQSPSNKVTEKGKDVELRCDPISGHTALYWYRQSLGQGLEFLIYFQGNSAPDKSGLPSDRFSAERTGGSVSTLTIQRTQQEDSAVYLCASSLQPARIQETQYFGPGTRLLVL.

This chain joins TRBV15 and TRBJ1-3; maybe TRBD1 (6 bases). This CDR3 has 18 amino acids. Trimming took off 5 bases at V and 1 base at J, with 21 bases between the two ends. Germline V CDR1 and CDR2: LNHNV, YYDKDF (reference sequence). The CDR3 nucleotides are TGTGCCACCAGCCCCCCTGGGGGGGGGCCGCCTTCTGGAAACACCATATATTTT. It is translated as CATSPPGGGPPSGNTIYF.

The chain carries TRBV12-3 or TRBV12-4 and TRBJ1-5; TRBD1 might be the D (5 bases). The CDR3 runs to 13 residues. The V end lost 4 bases, the J end lost 9 bases, and 13 bases lay between the germline ends. In DNA form, the CDR3 reads TGTGCCAGCAGTTCGCCTGGGAGGGGGCCCCAGCATTTT. Its protein is CASSSPGRGPQHF.

The chain employs TRBV27 and TRBJ1-5, with D unclear. This CDR3 is built from 14 residues. Trimming left V 3 bases short and J 1 base short, with 7 bases between. The V gene's germline CDR1 is MNHEY and CDR2 SMNVEV (reference sequence). The CDR3 region is CASSFVQSNQPQHF. CDR3 in DNA: TGTGCCAGCAGTTTTGTTCAGAGCAATCAGCCCCAGCATTTT.

This chain connects TRBV7-9 to TRBJ1-2, with 7 bases matching TRBD1. The V segment lost 4 bases and the J segment 0 bases; nucleotides outside the gene matches: 8. The CDR3 consists of 16 residues. CDR1 SEHNR and CDR2 FQNEAQ come from the germline V gene (reference sequence). In nucleotides, the CDR3 is TGTGCCAGCAGCTCGGCACAGGGGAGAGCTAACTATGGCTACACCTTC. Translation gives CASSSAQGRANYGYTF.

The chain is built from TRBV4-1 and TRBJ2-1, with TRBD2 matching over 14 bases. The CDR3 length is 19 residues. Germline loops: CDR1 MGHRA, CDR2 YSYEKL. The V gene end was trimmed by 0 bases and the J gene end by 0 bases; junction bases not matched to a gene: 4. The CDR3 DNA sequence: TGCGCCAGCAGCCAAGATAGGACTAGCGGGGGGAGCTCCTACAATGAGCAGTTCTTC. Translated: CASSQDRTSGGSSYNEQFF.

This rearrangement joins TRBV2 to TRBJ2-3; TRBD2 is a possible D gene (6 bases). CDR1 SNHLY and CDR2 FYNNEI come from the germline V gene. This CDR3 contains 15 residues. Trimming cost V 6 bases and J 1 base, with 14 bases left between them. CDR3 sequence reads: CASSKMVAGTDTQYF. DNA of the CDR3: TGTGCCAGCAGCAAGATGGTAGCGGGCACAGATACGCAGTATTTT.

The J gene is TRBJ1-2, the V gene TRBV27; a weak D match, TRBD1 (5 bases). The CDR3 length is 14 residues. The germline V and J ends were trimmed by 7 bases and 4 bases, with 16 bases remaining between them. The V gene's germline CDR1 is MNHEY and CDR2 SMNVEV (reference sequence). CDR3 loop: CASKGNRRLYGYTF. CDR3 DNA: TGTGCCAGCAAGGGTAACAGGCGCCTCTATGGCTACACCTTC.

This clone was recorded only once. The chain carries TRBV19 and TRBJ2-3, with TRBD1 identical over 7 bases. This CDR3 is 14 amino acids long. Germline CDR1 is LNHDA and CDR2 is SQIVND (reference sequence). V shed 4 bases, J shed 0 bases, and the junction held 1 base outside the gene matches. The CDR3 loop is CASSTRGSTDTQYF. The DNA for the CDR3 is TGTGCCAGTAGTACCAGGGGGAGCACAGATACGCAGTATTTT. The complete variable domain, with remaining parts taken from reference TRBV19 and TRBJ2-3, reads DGGITQSPKYLFRKEGQNVTLSCEQNLNHDAMYWYRQDPGQGLRLIYYSQIVNDFQKGDIAEGYSVSREKKESFPLTVTSAQKNPTAFYLCASSTRGSTDTQYFGPGTRLTVL.

V usage is TRBV7-2 and J usage is TRBJ2-1; 8 bases match TRBD2. Per germline, CDR1 SGHTA and CDR2 FQGNSA. The CDR3 runs 15 residues. With 1 base clipped from V and 8 bases from J, the junction kept 7 bases outside the gene matches. Here the CDR3 reads CASSLVAGGVDEQFF. The CDR3 DNA reads as TGTGCCAGCAGCTTAGTGGCGGGGGGCGTGGATGAGCAGTTCTTC.

The chain couples TRBV11-3 to TRBJ2-3, with D possibly TRBD2 on 7 matching bases. With 1 base removed from V and 4 bases from J, the gap between germline ends came to 12 bases. Germline V CDR1 and CDR2: SGHNT, YENEEA. This CDR3 is 15 amino acids long. CDR3: CASSLGGLAADTQYF. In nucleotides, the CDR3 is TGTGCCAGCAGCTTAGGGGGGCTAGCGGCAGATACGCAGTATTTT.

V usage is TRBV4-1 and J usage is TRBJ1-2; 7 bases are a match to TRBD1. The germline V gene encodes CDR1 MGHRA and CDR2 YSYEKL. V dropped 3 bases and J dropped 3; count of bases not matched to a gene: 10. This CDR3 contains 16 residues. In DNA, the CDR3 is TGCGCCAGCAGCCAGACGCCGAGTGGACAGGACTATGGCTACACCTTC. Translation gives CASSQTPSGQDYGYTF.

This chain links TRBV29-1 with TRBJ2-5, with 9 bases lining up with TRBD2. This CDR3 is 13 amino acids long. Germline V gene data show CDR1 as SQVTM and CDR2 as ANQGSEA. Trimming cost V 5 bases and J 1 base; bases outside gene matches: 2. The CDR3 loop reads CSVLTSGQETQYF. CDR3 bases: TGCAGCGTTTTGACTAGCGGCCAAGAGACCCAGTACTTC.